Listed below are T cell receptor beta chains from one sample, sequenced in a study of T cells in localized non-small cell lung cancer. Produced via immunoSEQ multiplex PCR; TCRdb's table is partial and in-frame only. The sample comprises tens of thousands of clones, about 87% of which are singletons, and about 9.4% rests with the top ten. The source was peripheral blood mononuclear cells, collected before any cancer treatment. The receptors stem from a woman between 35 and 75 years old with stage III lung adenocarcinoma. Each CDR3 is given with its conserved first and last residue. A D gene is named only where the DNA matches it firmly.

v_call	j_call	d_call	cdr3_aa	cdr3_nt
TRBV21-1	TRBJ1-1	.	CASCQVDEAFF	TGTGCCAGCTGCCAGGTCGACGAAGCTTTCTTT
TRBV29-1	TRBJ1-2	.	CSVGAGLGYGYTF	TGCAGCGTTGGGGCAGGGTTGGGCTATGGCTACACCTTC
TRBV7-6	TRBJ2-7	TRBD1	CASSPQGAREQYF	TGTGCCAGCAGCCCACAGGGGGCGAGGGAGCAGTACTTC
TRBV5-1	TRBJ1-2	.	CASSPSLGESYGYTF	TGCGCCAGCAGCCCCAGCCTGGGCGAAAGCTATGGCTACACCTTC
TRBV10-1	TRBJ2-1	TRBD2	CASSLGLAGGEIYNEQFF	TGCGCCAGCAGCCTGGGACTAGCGGGGGGCGAGATTTACAATGAGCAGTTCTTC
TRBV7-2	TRBJ1-2	.	CASSSRQTDRYGYTF	TGTGCCAGCAGCTCACGCCAGACAGATCGTTATGGCTACACCTTC
TRBV7-9	TRBJ2-1	.	CASSPPTANEQFF	TGTGCCAGCAGCCCCCCGACAGCAAATGAGCAGTTCTTC
TRBV5-1	TRBJ2-2	.	CASSFSRELFF	TGCGCCAGCAGCTTTTCCCGGGAGCTGTTTTTT
TRBV7-9	TRBJ2-7	TRBD1	CASSPTGGAEEQYF	TGTGCCAGCAGCCCGACAGGGGGCGCGGAAGAGCAGTACTTC
TRBV5-1	TRBJ1-1	.	CASSINRQNTEAFF	TGCGCCAGCAGCATAAACCGACAGAACACTGAAGCTTTCTTT
TRBV4-3	TRBJ2-1	.	CASSPGINYNEQFF	TGCGCCAGCAGCCCCGGGATTAACTACAATGAGCAGTTCTTC
TRBV10-3	TRBJ1-3	.	CAISDGGTAGNTIYF	TGTGCCATCAGTGATGGGGGAACGGCAGGAAACACCATATATTTT